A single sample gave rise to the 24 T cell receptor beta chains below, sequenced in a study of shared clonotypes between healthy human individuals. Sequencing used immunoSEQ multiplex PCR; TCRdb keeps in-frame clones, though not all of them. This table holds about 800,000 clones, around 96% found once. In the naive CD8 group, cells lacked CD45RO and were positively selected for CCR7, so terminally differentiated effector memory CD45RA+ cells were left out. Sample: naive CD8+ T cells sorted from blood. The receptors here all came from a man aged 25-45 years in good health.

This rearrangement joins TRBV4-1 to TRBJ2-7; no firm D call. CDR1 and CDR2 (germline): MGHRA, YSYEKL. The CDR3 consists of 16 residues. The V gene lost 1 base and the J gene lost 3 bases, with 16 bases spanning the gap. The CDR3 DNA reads TGCGCCAGCAGCCAAGCTTCGAAGGCGAGACTCTACGAGCAGTACTTC. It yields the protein CASSQASKARLYEQYF.

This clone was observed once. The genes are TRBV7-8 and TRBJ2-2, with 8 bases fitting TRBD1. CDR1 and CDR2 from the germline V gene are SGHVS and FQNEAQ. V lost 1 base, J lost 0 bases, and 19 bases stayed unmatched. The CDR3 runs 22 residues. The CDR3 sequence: CASSLEKPSASLTGANTGELFF. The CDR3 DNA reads TGTGCCAGCAGCTTAGAGAAACCATCTGCCTCCCTGACAGGGGCGAACACCGGGGAGCTGTTTTTT. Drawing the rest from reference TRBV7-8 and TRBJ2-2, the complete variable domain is GAGVSQSPRYKVAKRGQDVALRCDPISGHVSLFWYQQALGQGPEFLTYFQNEAQLDKSGLPSDRFFAERPEGSVSTLKIQRTQQEDSAVYLCASSLEKPSASLTGANTGELFFGEGSRLTVL.

The CDR3 reads CASSPLGPTTEAFF. The CDR3 DNA sequence: TGTGCCAGCAGTCCCTTGGGACCGACTACTGAAGCTTTCTTT. This sequence joins TRBV27 and TRBJ1-1; TRBD1 is a possible D gene (5 bases). Deletions cut 5 bases from V and 5 bases from J, with 15 bases between. The CDR3 totals 14 residues. From germline, CDR1 is MNHEY and CDR2 SMNVEV (reference sequence).

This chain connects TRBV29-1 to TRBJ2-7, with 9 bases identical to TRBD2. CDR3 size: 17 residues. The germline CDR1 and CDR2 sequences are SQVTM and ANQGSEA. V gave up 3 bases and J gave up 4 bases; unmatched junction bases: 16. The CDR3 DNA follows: TGCAGCGTTGATGGTTTGGTGCTAGCGGGGTTTCCTTACGAGCAGTACTTC. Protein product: CSVDGLVLAGFPYEQYF.

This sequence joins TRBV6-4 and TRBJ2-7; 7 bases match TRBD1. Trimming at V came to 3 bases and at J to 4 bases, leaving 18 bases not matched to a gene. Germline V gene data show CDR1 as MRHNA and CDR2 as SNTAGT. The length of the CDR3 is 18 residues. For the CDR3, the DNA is TGTGCCAGCAGTGAACGACAGGGTAATCCTCCACGAACTTACGAGCAGTACTTC. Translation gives CASSERQGNPPRTYEQYF.

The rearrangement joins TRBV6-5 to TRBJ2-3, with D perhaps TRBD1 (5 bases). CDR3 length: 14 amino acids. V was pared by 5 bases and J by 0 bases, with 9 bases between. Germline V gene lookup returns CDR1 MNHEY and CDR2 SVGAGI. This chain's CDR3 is CASSARQSTDTQYF. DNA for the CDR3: TGTGCCAGCAGTGCCCGACAGAGCACAGATACGCAGTATTTT.

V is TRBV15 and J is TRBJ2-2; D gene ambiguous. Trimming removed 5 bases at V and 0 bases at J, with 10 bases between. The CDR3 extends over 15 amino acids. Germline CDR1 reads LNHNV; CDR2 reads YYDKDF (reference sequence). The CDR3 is CATSGGPPNTGELFF. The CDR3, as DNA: TGTGCCACCAGCGGCGGCCCACCGAACACCGGGGAGCTGTTTTTT.

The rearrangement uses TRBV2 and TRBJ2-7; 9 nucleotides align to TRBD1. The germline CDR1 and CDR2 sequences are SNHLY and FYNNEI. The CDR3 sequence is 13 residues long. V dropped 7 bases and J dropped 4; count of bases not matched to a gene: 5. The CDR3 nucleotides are TGTGCCAGCACGGAACAGGGGGCTTACGAGCAGTACTTC. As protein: CASTEQGAYEQYF.

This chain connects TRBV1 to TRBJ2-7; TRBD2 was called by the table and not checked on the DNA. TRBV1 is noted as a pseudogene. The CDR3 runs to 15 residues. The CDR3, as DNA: TGCACCAGCAGCCAAGATCGGGCGGGCCCCTACGAGCAGTACTTC. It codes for CTSSQDRAGPYEQYF.

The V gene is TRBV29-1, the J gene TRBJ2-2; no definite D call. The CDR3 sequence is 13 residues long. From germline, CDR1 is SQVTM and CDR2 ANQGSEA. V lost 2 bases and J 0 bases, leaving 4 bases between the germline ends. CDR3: CSVENPNTGELFF. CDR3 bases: TGCAGCGTTGAAAATCCGAACACCGGGGAGCTGTTTTTT.

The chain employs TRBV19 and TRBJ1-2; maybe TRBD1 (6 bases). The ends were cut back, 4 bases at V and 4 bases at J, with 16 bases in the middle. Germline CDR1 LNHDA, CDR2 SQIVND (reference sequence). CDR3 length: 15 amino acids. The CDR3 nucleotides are TGTGCCAGTAGTAATCGGGACATCGCGTTCTATGGCTACACCTTC. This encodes CASSNRDIAFYGYTF.

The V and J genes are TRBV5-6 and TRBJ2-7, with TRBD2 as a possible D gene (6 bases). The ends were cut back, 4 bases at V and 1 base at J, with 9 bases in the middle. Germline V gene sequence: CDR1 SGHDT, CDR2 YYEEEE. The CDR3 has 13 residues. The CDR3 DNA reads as TGTGCCAGCAGCGGGGACTGGTCCTACGAGCAGTACTTC. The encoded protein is CASSGDWSYEQYF.

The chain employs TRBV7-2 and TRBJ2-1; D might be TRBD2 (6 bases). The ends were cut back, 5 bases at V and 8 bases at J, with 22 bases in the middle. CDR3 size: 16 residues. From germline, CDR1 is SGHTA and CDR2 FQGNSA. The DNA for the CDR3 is TGTGCCAGCAGCCCTATCCGTGGACTAAGGGTCGATGAGCAGTTCTTC. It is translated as CASSPIRGLRVDEQFF. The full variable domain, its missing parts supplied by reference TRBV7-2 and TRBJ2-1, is GAGVSQSPSNKVTEKGKDVELRCDPISGHTALYWYRQSLGQGLEFLIYFQGNSAPDKSGLPSDRFSAERTGGSVSTLTIQRTQQEDSAVYLCASSPIRGLRVDEQFFGPGTRLTVL.

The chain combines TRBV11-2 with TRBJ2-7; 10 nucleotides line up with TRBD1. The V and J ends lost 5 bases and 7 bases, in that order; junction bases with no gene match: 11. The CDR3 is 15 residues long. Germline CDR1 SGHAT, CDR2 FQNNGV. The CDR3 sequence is CASSTTGQGFPEQYF. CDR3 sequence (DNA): TGTGCCAGCAGCACAACGGGACAGGGGTTCCCGGAGCAGTACTTC.

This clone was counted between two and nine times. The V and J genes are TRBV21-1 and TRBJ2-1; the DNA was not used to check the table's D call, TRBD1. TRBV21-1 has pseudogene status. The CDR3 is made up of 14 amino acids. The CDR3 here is CASTRDRGYNEQFF. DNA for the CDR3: TGTGCCAGCACCAGGGACAGGGGATACAATGAGCAGTTCTTC.

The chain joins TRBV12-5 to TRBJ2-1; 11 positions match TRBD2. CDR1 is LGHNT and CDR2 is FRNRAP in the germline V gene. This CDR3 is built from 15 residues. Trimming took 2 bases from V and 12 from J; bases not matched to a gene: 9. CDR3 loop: CASGLTLAGGSGQFF. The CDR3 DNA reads TGTGCTAGTGGTTTGACCCTAGCGGGAGGAAGCGGGCAGTTCTTC. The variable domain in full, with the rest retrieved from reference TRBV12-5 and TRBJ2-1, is DARVTQTPRHKVTEMGQEVTMRCQPILGHNTVFWYRQTMMQGLELLAYFRNRAPLDDSGMPKDRFSAEMPDATLATLKIQPSEPRDSAVYFCASGLTLAGGSGQFFGPGTRLTVL.

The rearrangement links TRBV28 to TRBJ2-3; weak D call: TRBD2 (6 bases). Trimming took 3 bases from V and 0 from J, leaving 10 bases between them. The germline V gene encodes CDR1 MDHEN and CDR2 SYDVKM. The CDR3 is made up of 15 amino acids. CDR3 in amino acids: CASSFDTSSTDTQYF. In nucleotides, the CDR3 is TGTGCCAGCAGTTTCGATACTAGCAGCACAGATACGCAGTATTTT.

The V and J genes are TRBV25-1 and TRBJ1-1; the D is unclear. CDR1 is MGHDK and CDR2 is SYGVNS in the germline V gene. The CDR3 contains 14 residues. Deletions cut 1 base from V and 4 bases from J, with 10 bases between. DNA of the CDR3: TGTGCCAGCAGTGAATTCGGGGAGACCACTGAAGCTTTCTTT. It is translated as CASSEFGETTEAFF.

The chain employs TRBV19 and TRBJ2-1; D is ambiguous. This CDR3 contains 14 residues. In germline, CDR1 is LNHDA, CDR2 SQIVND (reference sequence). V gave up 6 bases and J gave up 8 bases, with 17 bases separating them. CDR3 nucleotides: TGTGCCAGTAGCGTACTCCTCAATACTGATGAGCAGTTCTTC. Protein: CASSVLLNTDEQFF.

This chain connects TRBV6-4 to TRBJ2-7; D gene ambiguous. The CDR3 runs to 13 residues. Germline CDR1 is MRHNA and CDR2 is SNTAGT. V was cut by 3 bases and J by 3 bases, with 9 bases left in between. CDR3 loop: CASSESVGYEQYF. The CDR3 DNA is TGTGCCAGCAGTGAGTCTGTCGGCTACGAGCAGTACTTC.

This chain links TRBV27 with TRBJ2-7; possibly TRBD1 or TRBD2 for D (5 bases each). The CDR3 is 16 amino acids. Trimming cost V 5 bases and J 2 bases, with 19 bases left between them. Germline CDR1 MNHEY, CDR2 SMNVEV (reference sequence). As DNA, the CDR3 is TGTGCCAGCAGTCACCACCCCGGGACCACTACCTACGAGCAGTACTTC. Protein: CASSHHPGTTTYEQYF.

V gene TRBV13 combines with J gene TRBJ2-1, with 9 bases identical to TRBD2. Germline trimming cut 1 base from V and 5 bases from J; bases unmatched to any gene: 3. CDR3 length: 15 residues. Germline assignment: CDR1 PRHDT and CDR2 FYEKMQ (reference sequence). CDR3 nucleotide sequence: TGTGCCAGCAGCTTAGCGACTAGCGGTCACAATGAGCAGTTCTTC. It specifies CASSLATSGHNEQFF.

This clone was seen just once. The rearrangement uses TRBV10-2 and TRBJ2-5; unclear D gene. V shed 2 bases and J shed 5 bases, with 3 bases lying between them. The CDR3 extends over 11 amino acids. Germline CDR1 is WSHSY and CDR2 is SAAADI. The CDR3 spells CASSEMETQYF. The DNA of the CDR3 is TGCGCCAGCAGTGAGATGGAGACCCAGTACTTC.

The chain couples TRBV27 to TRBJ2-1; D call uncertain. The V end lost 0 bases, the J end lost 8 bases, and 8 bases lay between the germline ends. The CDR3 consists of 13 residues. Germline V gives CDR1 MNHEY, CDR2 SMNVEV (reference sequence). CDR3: CASSLSFGYEQFF. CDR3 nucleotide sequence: TGTGCCAGCAGTTTATCTTTCGGGTATGAGCAGTTCTTC.